These T cell receptor beta chains were read from a single sample in a study of Graves' ophthalmopathy and Graves' hyperthyroidism. MiXCR, applied by TCRdb to the multiplex PCR reads, yields one record per CDR3 protein. The sample includes approximately 460,000 distinct CDR3 sequences, roughly 14% of them seen just once. The source material was blood. All receptors derive from a young woman with Graves' ophthalmopathy. The CDR3 runs from the conserved cysteine through the conserved F or W. The D gene is left open where the match is weak. Some rows mark clone size as missing; the rest say once, few, many or name a class of expanded clone.

j_call,clone_size,d_call,v_call,cdr3_aa
TRBJ1-5,many,.,TRBV7-8,CASRLGASNQPQHF
TRBJ1-5,many,.,TRBV2,CASRPTGVSNQPQHF
TRBJ1-1,many,TRBD1,TRBV7-9,CASMRGQLNTEAFF
TRBJ1-1,few,.,TRBV14,CASSQDRAGSFNTEAFF
TRBJ1-6,many,.,TRBV28,CASSLFRDSYNSPLHF
TRBJ2-3,few,TRBD2,TRBV30,CAWSAGGTDTQYF
TRBJ1-5,many,.,TRBV28,CASSLFEQRAHQPQHF
TRBJ2-5,many,TRBD1,TRBV28,CASSRPWAGGTETQYF
TRBJ1-1,.,.,TRBV2,CASSRTDVNTEAFF
TRBJ2-4,few,.,TRBV5-1,CASSPHSGAPKNIKYF
TRBJ1-1,many,TRBD1,TRBV20-1,CSARDRVNTEAFF
TRBJ2-7,many,TRBD1,TRBV6-1,CASSDFDRVVYEQYF
TRBJ1-1,few,.,TRBV5-5,CASSPSAVEAFF
TRBJ1-6,many,.,TRBV20-1,CTVRRGNSPLHF
TRBJ2-5,many,.,TRBV20-1,CSAGPQEPDQYF
TRBJ1-1,many,.,TRBV9,CASSPESEIVNTEAFF
TRBJ2-7,many,TRBD1,TRBV20-1,CNALRQGTQYF